This paragraph covers one TCR beta chain sequence. Its antigen is unknown. V lost 0 bases, J lost 11 bases, and 6 bases lay in between. The germline V gene encodes CDR1 SNHLY and CDR2 FYNNEI. CDR3 size: 11 residues. The record originates from a study of shared clonotypes between healthy human individuals. For sorted subsets, 150 to 200 ng DNA per replicate equaled 30,000 or so T cell genomes. In the original workflow: ImmunoSEQ output lacked quality scores and full-length reads, limiting matched filtering. Method: immunoSEQ multiplex PCR; TCRdb's copy keeps in-frame clones and lacks some. V, J and clone size are those of that table, while D and trimming were read from the DNA. The data show fewer than 2.5 million clones, 80% to 95% seen once. CD4+ cells were split into CD45RA+ naive and CD45RA-negative memory subsets. Findings and limits, study-wide: An expected dependence of interdonor clonotype sharing on sequencing depth was noted.

Sequenced input: naive CD4+ T cells from PBMCs. Subset noted: CD45RA+ positively selected. The chain uses TRBV2 and TRBJ2-3, with D unresolved. The TCR was taken from a man between 18 and 35 years old in good health. Some clones in this sample may be carry-over from other donors' samples. The CDR3, as DNA: TGTGCCAGCAGTGAAGCGTGGAGGCAGTATTTT. Its protein is CASSEAWRQYF.